This TCR beta chain derives from a study of T cells after yellow fever vaccination (dated by TCRdb to between 2018 and 2021). For the wider study: Staining for CD3, CD45RA, CCR7 and CD95 was used to sort memory subsets (EM, EMRA, CM and Tscm) on a BD FACS Aria III. The SMART-Seq v4 Ultra Low Input RNA kit was used to prepare libraries from fractions with low cell numbers. To follow T-cell clones before and after primary and booster YFV17D yellow fever vaccination, bulk TCR alpha and beta repertoires were sequenced over time. The cohort comprised two healthy male donors, one aged 18 to 30 and one aged 30 to 39 years. Bulk PBMC replicates and cell subsets were isolated from blood drawn at multiple timepoints before and after both primary and secondary immunization. Memory subsets were sorted on days 0, 15 and 45 and at 18 months following primary vaccination, and on days 0, 15 and 45 following the 30-year booster.

The sample's treatment or condition label, in plain terms: live attenuated yellow fever vaccine strain. PBMCs were isolated from peripheral blood using a standard Ficoll-Paque protocol. For sorted memory subsets, RNA extraction was done with the RNeasy Micro Kit. TCR cDNA was made using 5'RACE template switching, a step that added a universal primer site and unique molecular identifiers. Priming of cDNA synthesis was performed from both the TCR alpha and TCR beta constant segments. Library amplification involved two PCR steps, and the second step added sample barcodes and sequencing adapters. Libraries were sequenced on Illumina HiSeq 2500 (2x100 bp) or NovaSeq (2x150 bp). The original methods were these. Reads were demultiplexed and collapsed into UMI consensus sequences with MIGEC, and V(D)J alignment was performed with MiXCR. Clonotypes responding to the vaccine were identified with edgeR on replicate PBMC samples, with the criteria of FDR below 0.01 and a log2 fold change above 5 up to day 15. Each bulk clonotype was labeled CD4 or CD8 based on which sequenced repertoire, CD4 or CD8, contained the clonotype at higher abundance. To estimate how each clone was distributed across memory phenotypes, clonotype frequencies in memory subsets were weighted by the numbers of FACS-sorted cells. TCRdb reanalyzed the raw reads on its own, using fastp at Q25 for trimming and MiXCR for clone calling, and kept in-frame beta chains. Rows matching on CDR3 protein sequence are summarized as one entry with the most common DNA and genes. The V and J calls follow TCRdb's processing rather than the paper's. For this sample there are roughly 26,000 distinct CDR3 sequences; 5.5% appear just once. The leading ten clones occupy approximately 10% of the sample.

The germline V gene encodes CDR1 LNHNV and CDR2 YYDKDF (reference sequence). The CDR3 measures 15 amino acids from cysteine to phenylalanine. The entry retains the CDR3 DNA only, 45 bases that are in frame from base 1. V has 5 bases trimmed and J has 5 bases trimmed; junction bases matching no gene number 11. At least ten counts were recorded for this clonotype. Base qualities are not provided; no much larger clone lies one nucleotide away. Points the paper makes about the study in general: On day 0, almost all vaccine-responding clonotypes were found to be below detection in the sorted memory subsets. Most clones expanded after primary vaccination (approximately 96% of CD4 and around 88% of CD8) were re-detected after the booster, suggesting that broad memory maintenance occurred. Only a couple of donors were included in the study, so the extent to which the findings can be generalized is limited. Compared with the primary T-cell response, the secondary T-cell response was faster but weaker, reaching its peak on day 5 rather than on day 15. A small fraction of clonotypes showed up in both the CD4 and CD8 compartments, probably as a result of convergent recombination. Computational filtering was required because FACS-sorted repertoires could contain abundant contaminating clonotypes from the bulk population.

The specimen was PBMCs, either bulk or a sorted T-cell subset (CD4+, CD8+, memory, or dextramer-sorted; not recorded which), collected 15 days after the yellow fever booster vaccination. This receptor was obtained from a man aged 25 to 40 who received the YFV17D yellow fever vaccine. The sequence joins TRBV15 to TRBJ1-1, and TRBD1 aligns with 7 junction nucleotides. The CDR3 has the sequence CATSGKTGSETEAFF. The bases are TGTGCCACCAGCGGAAAGACAGGGTCGGAAACTGAAGCTTTCTTT.